This T cell receptor beta chain came from a study of human T cells and chemical hapten exposure. Findings and limits, study-wide: There were significantly more large CDR3 similarity clusters among expanded TCRs than among controls.

The CDR3 is 17 amino acids. V was pared by 1 base and J by 3 bases, with 21 bases between. Per the germline V gene, CDR1 is DFQATT and CDR2 is SNEGSKA (reference sequence). Library preparation tagged each individual cDNA molecule with a unique molecular identifier. TCRdb itself ran the RACE reads through MiXCR, one entry per CDR3 protein. The repertoire includes tens of thousands of distinct CDR3 sequences, roughly a tenth of them detected once, and about 5.9% sits in the top ten. At least ten counts were recorded for this clonotype. The antigen remains unidentified. As to time point: pre-sensitization, week 0. The treatment denotes: therapeutic diphenylcyclopropenone sensitization with weekly scalp DPC.

V usage is TRBV20-1 and J usage is TRBJ1-2, with D tentatively TRBD1 (6 bases). This sequence originates from a man younger than 40 with alopecia areata. Some clones in this sample may be carry-over from other donors' samples. Sequences were derived from whole blood, sampled in connection with sensitization to the hapten diphenylcyclopropenone (DPC). Written as DNA, the CDR3 is TGCAGTGCTAGAGGGGAGCCAGGGGTCATGGGTTACTATGGCTACACCTTC. As protein: CSARGEPGVMGYYGYTF.